This TCR beta chain appears in the sequencing data of a study of T cells in localized non-small cell lung cancer. General study findings and limits: Paired adjacent lung recovered a median about 60 of the top 100 tumor clones. Clonality of T cells reached its maximum in uninvolved adjacent lung, surpassing tumor. Sequencing, confined to only one tumor region, leaves heterogeneity possible. Patients showing higher blood T cell density tended to see longer overall survival.

Germline lookup yields CDR1 SGHDN and CDR2 FVKESK. Trimming took off 0 bases at V and 6 bases at J, with 20 bases between the two ends. The length of the CDR3 is 17 residues. The assay was immunoSEQ multiplex PCR, and TCRdb's table has in-frame clones only and misses some. The sample shows 5,500 to 7,000 clones, 65% to 90% of them seen only once. About this clone itself: No antigen is known for it.

The receptor's source is a female donor over 55 with stage II lung adenocarcinoma. This specimen was peripheral blood mononuclear cells, taken before any cancer treatment. This sequence joins TRBV14 and TRBJ1-2; D gene unclear. In DNA form, the CDR3 reads TGTGCCAGCAGCCAAGATCTCCCGGGAGTATCCAGGAATGGCTACACCTTC. Encoded protein: CASSQDLPGVSRNGYTF.